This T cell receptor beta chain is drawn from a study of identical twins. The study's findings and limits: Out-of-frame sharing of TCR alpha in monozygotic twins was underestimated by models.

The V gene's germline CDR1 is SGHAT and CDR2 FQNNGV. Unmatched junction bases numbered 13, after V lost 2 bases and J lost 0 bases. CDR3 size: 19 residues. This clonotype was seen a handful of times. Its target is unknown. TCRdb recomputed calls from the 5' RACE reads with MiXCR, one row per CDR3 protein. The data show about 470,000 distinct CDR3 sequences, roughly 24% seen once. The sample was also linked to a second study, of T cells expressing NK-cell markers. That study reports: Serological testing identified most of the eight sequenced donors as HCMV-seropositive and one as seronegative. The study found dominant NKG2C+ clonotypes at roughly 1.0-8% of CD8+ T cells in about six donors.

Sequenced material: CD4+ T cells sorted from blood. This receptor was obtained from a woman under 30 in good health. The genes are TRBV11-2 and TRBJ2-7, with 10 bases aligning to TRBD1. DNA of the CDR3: TGTGCCAGCAGCTTAAGGGACAGGGGACAGCGGGGCTTCTCCTACGAGCAGTACTTC. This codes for CASSLRDRGQRGFSYEQYF.